This TCR beta chain was recorded in a study of T cells in Graves' hyperthyroidism and ophthalmopathy. Germline V gives CDR1 ENHRY, CDR2 SYGVKD. The CDR3 has 15 residues. TCR beta CDR3 sequences were amplified from RNA transcripts. Using the HTBI primer set, a first-round RT-PCR was run on the TCR CDR3. Via MiXCR, TCRdb re-called the multiplex PCR reads, giving one row per CDR3 protein. Here the sample spans 600,000 or so distinct CDR3 sequences, 40% to 55% being singletons. Regarding this clonotype: At one of its ends the junction is not consistent with the germline gene, which may arise from a read error.

A patient was excluded if there was uncontrolled infection, other autoimmune disease, pregnancy or lactation. The sequencing sample was made of peripheral blood or thyroid tissue (not recorded which). This TCR came from a young woman with Graves' hyperthyroidism. The gene calls are TRBV10-3 and TRBJ2-7; TRBD1 matches at 10 bases. CDR3 loop: CASSFPGTGAGEQYF. The CDR3 DNA reads as TGTGCCAGCAGTTTTCCCGGGACAGGGGCCGGCGAGCAGTACTTC.